This T cell receptor (beta chain) was captured in a study of long-term antiretroviral therapy in people with HIV (dated by TCRdb to 2021 to 2024). For the study in its entirety: The earliest samples were collected about a decade before the 2015 WHO recommendation for immediate ART, when ART was typically delayed until CD4 counts fell. This retrospective serial study examined whether starting ART and sustained HIV suppression were associated with changes in the composition and diversity of the TRB repertoire in peripheral blood. A total of approximately 200 cryopreserved PBMC samples came from 25 to 35 adults with confirmed HIV infection and were collected serially over a mean of roughly 6 years (range 1-12). Among the 25 to 30 participants with HIV, ten to eleven were female. No cross-contamination during QIAcube processing turned up in test extractions that ran a monoclonal T-cell line alongside 30 or so polyclonal samples.

With respect to this clone: The clone's antigen remains unknown. No base quality values were provided; no much bigger clone lies one nucleotide off.

Trimming costs V 7 bases and J 5 bases, and their ends lie 16 bases apart. The germline V gene encodes CDR1 SGHRS and CDR2 YFSETQ. The CDR3 contains 14 residues, cysteine and phenylalanine counted. Kept here is only the CDR3 DNA, which spans 42 bases and is read in frame from base 1. The immunoSEQ hsTCRB v3.0 assay was used at survey level resolution to sequence the TRB variable region. TRB sequencing targeted a depth of about 35,000-50,000 T-cell genomes per sample. TRB libraries were pooled and sequenced on an Illumina MiSeq using a v3 150-cycle kit. The original methods were these. Repertoire analysis ran in R within a reproducible Nextflow workflow covering QC, data transformation and analysis. Custom analyses were implemented in LymphoSeq2, an R package for AIRR-Seq data exploration. Several samples that produced fewer than 5000 total TRB sequences were removed, so some 190 HIV repertoires were analyzed. Among the roughly 200 retained HIV repertoires, about 57 were collected before ART initiation and under 150 after ART initiation. Each repertoire was downsampled to 5000 TRB nucleotide sequences, and summary statistics were averaged across 100 downsampling iterations. TRB sequences were retained for analysis only if CDR3 regions of at least seven amino acids were present. A Shannon entropy-derived clonality score and the Gini coefficient were used to measure diversity. Repertoire networks linked the top 5000 CDR3 amino acid sequences whenever two sequences differed by an edit distance of one. Antigen specificity groups and MHC restriction were predicted for TRB CDR3 amino acid sequences with GLIPH2. To flag known CMV, EBV, HIV or tissue antigen associations, CDR3 amino acid sequences were matched against VDJdb and McPAS-TCR. Pre-ART, post-ART and control groups were compared with Wilcoxon signed-rank tests and Holm-Bonferroni correction. TCRdb limited this immuneACCESS table to in-frame rearrangements with V and J called. A share of clones is missing; checked studies link under half to unresolved V genes, and the rest is unexplained. That table supplies the V and J calls and clone size; D and trimming were determined from the DNA. The sample data list roughly 30,000 clones, and around 83% of these were observed just once. Of the sample, approximately 4.8% falls within the top ten clones.

To be included, a participant needed at least one PBMC sample from before ART initiation plus at least two post-ART samples. Treatment was received in the United States of America by all participants with HIV. Before DNA extraction, cryopreserved samples containing roughly 0.85-11 million PBMC were thawed and washed. At the time of the earliest PBMC sample for each participant with HIV, ages ranged from about 23 to 60 years. Per participant, PBMC samples came from 1-4 timepoints prior to ART initiation and 2-8 timepoints following ART initiation, for a median of 7 samples. Serial HIV viral load, CD4+ T-cell count, ART history and demographic data were obtained for every participant. Genomic DNA was extracted from unsorted PBMC with a Qiagen kit on a QIAcube, processed in batches of 12 samples. Here is what the overall study found, with its caveats: Samples dated from the mid-2000s to the late 2010s, and the ART regimens used may be less effective than current ones. Expanded TRB clones identified before ART initiation dominated the repertoire at all time points, although this dominance fluctuated and declined in many PLHIV after ART. Owing to limited PBMC availability, only the TCR beta chain was sequenced, without alpha chain pairing. Because cell numbers in pre-ART samples were limited, unsorted PBMC were profiled instead of sorted CD4+ and CD8+ T cells. No data were available on ART adherence, viral resistance or therapy changes, limiting inferences about post-ART repertoire changes. HIV repertoires had narrower CDR3 length ranges than controls, and the network structure suggested an antigen-experienced repertoire that shifted only slightly toward naive after ART. Starting ART was linked to a significant rise in TRB diversity, yet even after long-term ART the diversity remained significantly lower than in transplant donor controls.

The sample here was unsorted PBMCs, taken 0.8 years after starting antiretroviral therapy. This clonotype originated in a woman in her twenties or thirties with HIV. Recombination linked TRBV5-1 to TRBJ2-1, with TRBD2 as a weak D call on 7 bases. CDR3 reads: CASGRWGGHNEQFF. The DNA sequence is given as TGCGCCAGCGGCCGATGGGGGGGCCACAATGAGCAGTTCTTC.